This paragraph reports one T cell receptor beta chain. The antigen is not known. This record comes from a study of blood T cells in healthy people across ages. Broader study findings: Donors of long life had a larger count of naive CD4+ cells and greater diversity than aged donors.

The second PCR ran roughly 7 to 11 cycles with a sample-barcoded 5' primer and J-beta primers. TCRdb reprocessed the 5' RACE reads with MiXCR, giving one entry per CDR3 protein. The table has about 800,000 distinct CDR3 sequences, 20% to 25% seen once. These sequences were also reported in another study, on T cells of mothers and their children. As that study records: The study recruited a few healthy Caucasian mothers and their six children as donors. Each child gave a few million TCR beta CDR3 reads (each mother, over 9.5 million).

The sequenced material came from blood. This TCR came from a boy aged 5-17 years in good health.

CDR3 amino acids: CASSQDGAGSGWETQYF. CDR3 in DNA: TGTGCCAGCAGCCAAGATGGGGCAGGGTCCGGCTGGGAGACCCAGTACTTC. This chain links TRBV4-2 with TRBJ2-5; D may be TRBD1 (5 bases). The CDR3 contains 17 residues. Germline V lookup: CDR1 LGHNA, CDR2 YNFKEQ. Between the trimmed V and J ends, which lost 0 bases and 5 bases, there was a span of 19 bases.